These T cell receptor beta chains were read from a single sample in a study of T cells in localized non-small cell lung cancer. Produced via immunoSEQ multiplex PCR; TCRdb's table is partial and in-frame only. This table holds thousands of clones, around 25% found once. The material sequenced was lung tumor tissue, taken before any cancer treatment. The receptors were sampled from a woman aged 40-69 years with stage III squamous cell lung carcinoma. Both conserved end residues are part of each CDR3. The order of the fields is D gene, clone size, V gene, J gene, CDR3 DNA, CDR3 protein. D genes are given only for firm matches. Part of the rows lack a size; the others show once, few, many or a class for expanded clones.

.,few,TRBV14,TRBJ2-1,TGTGCCAGCAGCCTGCTAGGGGAGGGGGCGCGGAATGAGCAGTTCTTC,CASSLLGEGARNEQFF
TRBD1,.,TRBV11-3,TRBJ2-7,TGTGCCAGCAGCGCAGCCCCTACACAGGGGGCGGACGAGCAGTACTTC,CASSAAPTQGADEQYF
.,few,TRBV19,TRBJ1-5,TGTGCCAGTAGTATATATGGCCACAATCAGCCCCAGCATTTT,CASSIYGHNQPQHF
.,.,TRBV9,TRBJ2-5,TGTGCCAGCAGCGTATCTCAGGTCCCAGGAGAGACCCAGTACTTC,CASSVSQVPGETQYF
TRBD2,.,TRBV6-8,TRBJ2-3,TGTGCCATCAGATTTAGCGGGGGGGCAGCAGATACGCAGTATTTT,CAIRFSGGAADTQYF
TRBD1,.,TRBV29-1,TRBJ1-1,TGCAGCGTTGCAGGACAGGCGAACACTGAAGCTTTCTTT,CSVAGQANTEAFF
.,.,TRBV29-1,TRBJ2-3,TGCAGCGTTGTGGCAGGCACAGATACGCAGTATTTT,CSVVAGTDTQYF
.,.,TRBV28,TRBJ1-1,TGTGCCAGCAGTCTAACGAACACTGAAGCTTTCTTT,CASSLTNTEAFF
.,few,TRBV19,TRBJ1-1,TGTGCCAGTAATGGAGGGATAGTGGGTGAAGCTTTCTTT,CASNGGIVGEAFF
.,.,TRBV6-8,TRBJ2-5,TGTGCCAGCAGTCGGACACCCCAAGAGACCCAGTACTTC,CASSRTPQETQYF
TRBD1,few,TRBV11-3,TRBJ1-1,TGTGCCAGCAGCTCCTGGACAGGCGTGAACACTGAAGCTTTCTTT,CASSSWTGVNTEAFF
.,.,TRBV15,TRBJ1-2,TGTGCCACCAGCACAGACCTAGTAGGGGGCTATGGCTACACCTTC,CATSTDLVGGYGYTF
.,large,TRBV6-8,TRBJ2-7,TGTGCCAGCCTACCAGGGGCCTCCTACGAGCAGTACTTC,CASLPGASYEQYF
.,.,TRBV5-1,TRBJ2-7,TGCGCCAGCAGCTTGGGGGGCACGAGGGCGGGTTCCTACGAGCAGTACTTC,CASSLGGTRAGSYEQYF
.,few,TRBV9,TRBJ2-7,TGTGCCAGCAGTGGGGGGAACAGTCGCTACGAGCAGTACTTC,CASSGGNSRYEQYF
.,once,TRBV10-2,TRBJ1-2,TGCGCCAGCAGTTCAGGGATTAACTATGGCTACACCTTC,CASSSGINYGYTF
TRBD1,few,TRBV6-8,TRBJ1-1,TGTGCCAGCAGCAACAGCAGGGGGCGCGAAGCTTTCTTT,CASSNSRGREAFF
.,.,TRBV11-3,TRBJ1-6,TGTGCCAGCAGCTTGGAGGATCGGGGTTATTCACCCCTCCACTTT,CASSLEDRGYSPLHF
.,.,TRBV11-3,TRBJ1-6,TGTGCCAGCAGCTCTCTGGGAGGGTACGTTTCACCCCTCCACTTT,CASSSLGGYVSPLHF
.,.,TRBV30,TRBJ1-1,TGTGCCTGGACAGGCCACATGAACACTGAAGCTTTCTTT,CAWTGHMNTEAFF
TRBD1,few,TRBV9,TRBJ1-1,TGTGCCAGCAGCGTAGGGGACACAGGGGAATGGGCTTTCTTT,CASSVGDTGEWAFF
.,.,TRBV6-8,TRBJ1-4,TGTGCCAGCAGGAGACAGCGAAATGAAAAACTGTTTTTT,CASRRQRNEKLFF
.,few,TRBV11-1,TRBJ2-1,TGTGCCAGCAGCCAAGCCCTTCGCGGGGCGGGCACCTACAATGAGCAGTTCTTC,CASSQALRGAGTYNEQFF
.,once,TRBV12-5,TRBJ1-1,TGTGCTAGTGGTTGGACCGGGGAAGCTTTCTTT,CASGWTGEAFF
.,medium-sized,TRBV6-1,TRBJ1-5,TGTGCCAGCAGTGAAGCGAGGGCCTATCAGCCCCAGCATTTT,CASSEARAYQPQHF
TRBD2,medium-sized,TRBV11-3,TRBJ2-1,TGTGCCAGCAGCCGGCCCCCAGCGGGGGGATCCAATGAGCAGTTCTTC,CASSRPPAGGSNEQFF
TRBD2,.,TRBV11-3,TRBJ2-2,TGTGCCAGCAGCCCCGGGGTAGCGGGAGAAACCGGGGAGCTGTTTTTT,CASSPGVAGETGELFF
.,.,TRBV6-8,TRBJ1-2,TGTGCCAGCAGTTACGCTGGCTACTATGGCTACACCTTC,CASSYAGYYGYTF
.,medium-sized,TRBV6-8,TRBJ1-1,TGTGCCAGCAGTTACCGGCCGAACACTGAAGCTTTCTTT,CASSYRPNTEAFF
.,few,TRBV6-8,TRBJ2-7,TGTGCCAGCAGTTACTCCCGCCGCGAGAGCTACGAGCAGTACTTC,CASSYSRRESYEQYF
.,few,TRBV9,TRBJ1-2,TGTGCCAGCAGTGAAGCGCCAAAGTACTATGGCTACACCTTC,CASSEAPKYYGYTF
.,few,TRBV9,TRBJ2-1,TGTGCCAGCAGCGGTCGAGAGCGGACGTACAATGAGCAGTTCTTC,CASSGRERTYNEQFF
.,once,TRBV19,TRBJ2-6,TGTGCCACTTCAGAAACTGGGGCCAACGTCCTGACTTTC,CATSETGANVLTF
.,.,TRBV18,TRBJ1-6,TGTGCCAGCTCTCCAAGGACAGTCAAGGCCCCCCTCCACTTT,CASSPRTVKAPLHF
TRBD1,few,TRBV11-3,TRBJ2-3,TGTGCCAGCAGCAGACAGTCTGGACAGGGGATCACAGATACGCAGTATTTT,CASSRQSGQGITDTQYF
TRBD1,.,TRBV18,TRBJ1-5,TGTGCCAGCTCACTAGACAGGGCGGCAGGGCCCCAGCATTTT,CASSLDRAAGPQHF
TRBD1,.,TRBV30,TRBJ1-1,TGTGCCTGGGACCATAGACAGGGGGGCACTGAAGCTTTCTTT,CAWDHRQGGTEAFF
.,.,TRBV6-8,TRBJ2-7,TGTGCCAGCAGTTCGAGGACATTTAGCTCCTACGAGCAGTACTTC,CASSSRTFSSYEQYF
TRBD1,few,TRBV4-1,TRBJ2-1,TGCGCCAGCAGCCGACCACTACAGGGGGCGTTTATTGAGCAGTTCTTC,CASSRPLQGAFIEQFF
.,.,TRBV12-2,TRBJ1-5,TGTGCAAGTCGCTTAGTTGCCCGTTCCCATCAGCCCCAGCATTTT,CASRLVARSHQPQHF
.,.,TRBV11-3,TRBJ1-1,TGTGCCAGCAGCTTAGAACCAGGGATCACTGAAGCTTTCTTT,CASSLEPGITEAFF
.,.,TRBV4-1,TRBJ1-1,TGCGCCAGCAGCTCCCGACAGGAGCAAGCTTTCTTT,CASSSRQEQAFF
TRBD1,medium-sized,TRBV4-1,TRBJ2-3,TGCGCCAGCAGCTCCCCATCTCGACAGGGTAGCACAGATACGCAGTATTTT,CASSSPSRQGSTDTQYF
TRBD1,few,TRBV7-1,TRBJ1-1,TGTGCCAGCAGCCCCCGGACAGGCCTTGAAGCTTTCTTT,CASSPRTGLEAFF
.,few,TRBV11-3,TRBJ2-7,TGTGCCAGCAGCTTCCAAGGCGCTAGCTCCTACGAGCAGTACTTC,CASSFQGASSYEQYF
TRBD1,medium-sized,TRBV9,TRBJ2-1,TGTGCCAGCAGCGTAGACGCGACAGGGGGTGAGCAGTTCTTC,CASSVDATGGEQFF
.,.,TRBV12-5,TRBJ2-3,TGTGCTAGTGGTTTGGTGCGGGATGGCAGGGCGGACACAGATACGCAGTATTTT,CASGLVRDGRADTDTQYF
.,few,TRBV12-2,TRBJ1-1,TGTGCAAGTCGCCCTCCCGGGACAGGGCAGAACACTGAAGCTTTCTTT,CASRPPGTGQNTEAFF
.,.,TRBV30,TRBJ1-5,TGTGCCTGGAGTGTGGGCCTAGGGGACAATCAGCCCCAGCATTTT,CAWSVGLGDNQPQHF
TRBD2,once,TRBV29-1,TRBJ2-2,TGCAGCGTCGGGGGGATCCCCGGGGAGCTGTTTTTT,CSVGGIPGELFF
TRBD1,few,TRBV11-3,TRBJ1-1,TGTGCCAGCAGCCCCGGACAGGGGACTTCGGACACTGAAGCTTTCTTT,CASSPGQGTSDTEAFF
.,few,TRBV9,TRBJ2-6,TGTGCCAGCAGGTCTGGGGCCAACGTCCTGACTTTC,CASRSGANVLTF
.,few,TRBV9,TRBJ1-1,TGTGCCAGCAGCATCGGGACTTTCACTGAAGCTTTCTTT,CASSIGTFTEAFF
.,.,TRBV6-8,TRBJ1-1,TGTGCCAGCACCCCGGGAGCGAACACTGAAGCTTTCTTT,CASTPGANTEAFF
.,.,TRBV6-8,TRBJ1-2,TGTGCCAGCAGTTACAGGCAGGGGGGCTACACCTTC,CASSYRQGGYTF
.,few,TRBV15,TRBJ2-1,TGTGCCACCAGCACCCGAGATTCTATCAATGAGCAGTTCTTC,CATSTRDSINEQFF
TRBD1,few,TRBV30,TRBJ1-4,TGTGCCTGGAATTCCGGGACAGCGGCAACTAATGAAAAACTGTTTTTT,CAWNSGTAATNEKLFF
.,.,TRBV18,TRBJ2-2,TGTGCCAGCTCGCCAGGGGTTAACACCGGGGAGCTGTTTTTT,CASSPGVNTGELFF
TRBD1,medium-sized,TRBV11-3,TRBJ1-2,TGTGCCAGCAGCTCAGGACAGGGGCACAACTATGGCTACACCTTC,CASSSGQGHNYGYTF